The present T cell receptor (beta chain) was sequenced within a study of cytotoxic CD8 clonotypes in ibrutinib-treated CLL. Whole-study findings and limits: Sustained-remission and progressing patients' sampling times differed. Clonality rose at ibrutinib response and fell back toward baseline at progression. Clonality correlated strongly with circulating CD8+ T cells and exceeded age-matched healthy donors at baseline.

Deep sequencing aimed at 1 in 200,000 to 1 in 1 million T cells' resolution. Method: immunoSEQ multiplex PCR; TCRdb's copy keeps in-frame clones and lacks some. The sample records roughly 250,000 clones, 70% being singletons. Regarding this clone: Its target is not known.

Trimming removed 3 bases from V and 7 bases from J, with 13 bases in between. The CDR3 spans 13 residues. Germline values: CDR1 GTSNPN, CDR2 SVGIG (reference sequence). Sequenced material: PBMCs, taken after 24 months of ibrutinib treatment. V and J are TRBV30 and TRBJ1-5; D remains ambiguous. The TCR originated in a human donor with chronic lymphocytic leukemia. CDR3 DNA sequence: TGTGCCTGGAGCGGTACAATAGGGCAGCCCCAGCATTTT. This translates into CAWSGTIGQPQHF.